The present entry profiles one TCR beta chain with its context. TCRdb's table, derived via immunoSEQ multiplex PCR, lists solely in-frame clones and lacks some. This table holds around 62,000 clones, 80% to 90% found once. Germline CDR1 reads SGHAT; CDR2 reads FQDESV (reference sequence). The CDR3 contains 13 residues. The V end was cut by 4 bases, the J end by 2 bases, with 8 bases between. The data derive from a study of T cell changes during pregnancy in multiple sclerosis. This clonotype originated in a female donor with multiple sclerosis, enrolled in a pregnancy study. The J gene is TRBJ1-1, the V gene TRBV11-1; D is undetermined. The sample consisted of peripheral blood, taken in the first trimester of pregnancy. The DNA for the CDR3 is TGTGCCAGCAGCTCTCAGGTTAACACTGAAGCTTTCTTT. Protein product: CASSSQVNTEAFF.